These T cell receptor beta chains were read from a single sample in a study of blood T cell repertoires in COVID-19. Measured with immunoSEQ multiplex PCR; TCRdb has only the in-frame clones, and not every one. The sample lists approximately 250,000 clones, approximately 90% occurring once. The sequencing sample was made of PBMCs or T cells enriched from blood (not recorded which). The receptors originated from a man aged 40-55 years who had been exposed to COVID-19. Each CDR3 is given with its conserved first and last residue.

TRBV6-5	TRBJ1-5	CASSSGDHSNQPQHF
TRBV11-3	TRBJ2-1	CASSLDTGTGNEQFF
TRBV7-2	TRBJ2-6	CASSLWSLGSGANVLTF
TRBV2	TRBJ1-5	CATSQEGVNQPQHF
TRBV30	TRBJ2-1	CAWVSRNEQFF
TRBV19	TRBJ2-3	CASSTKTTGYSTDTQYF
TRBV28	TRBJ1-1	CASTDSQKINTEAFF
TRBV19	TRBJ1-2	CASSSGGEYGYTF
TRBV19	TRBJ2-1	CASSIWRSPNNEQFF
TRBV18	TRBJ2-7	CASSRRDSLSYEQYF
TRBV7-9	TRBJ1-4	CASSSPNEKLFF
TRBV5-4	TRBJ1-1	CASSGIPGQQTTEAFF
TRBV2	TRBJ1-1	CASIAEVRNTEAFF
TRBV19	TRBJ2-7	CASSLVGGAAASYEQYF
TRBV11-2	TRBJ2-1	CASSLEAGAWNEQFF
TRBV11-3	TRBJ2-2	CASSFGLAGERSAGELFF
TRBV6-2/TRBV6-3	TRBJ2-7	CASSSGTYSEQYF
TRBV2	TRBJ1-2	CASQAFALGVLGYTF
TRBV9	TRBJ2-1	CASSVPRDNEQFF
TRBV3-1/TRBV3-2	TRBJ1-2	CASSHRDRPNYGYTF
TRBV6-5	TRBJ2-5	CASTRDRNQETQYF
TRBV9	TRBJ1-1	CASSVRGDTEAFF
TRBV7-2	TRBJ2-1	CASSDAGDSAYNEQFF
TRBV28	TRBJ2-7	CASSSPGTGPPYEQYF
TRBV5-1	TRBJ1-1	CASSLGQGFEAFF
TRBV28	TRBJ1-5	CASSFHPTAVQPQHF
TRBV19	TRBJ2-3	CASSTRTSGKTDTQYF
TRBV11-3	TRBJ2-3	CASSKREESDTQYF
TRBV29-1	TRBJ1-1	CSVHSSGTEAFF